The clone carrying this T cell receptor beta chain was counted between two and nine times. This record comes from a study of blood T cell repertoires in COVID-19. In the original workflow: Counts of nucleated cells, estimated from reference gene primer amplification, were obtained. The assay was immunoSEQ multiplex PCR, and TCRdb's table has in-frame clones only and misses some. V and J calls and clone size follow that table, whereas D and trimming were derived from the DNA. The profile shows 150,000 or so clones, around 90% of them singletons. Participants were aged 18 to 89 years, lived in 24 US areas, and enrolled virtually. Each exposed participant met a COVID-19 case in the 2 weeks preceding study entry. The V end was cut by 7 bases, the J end by 11 bases, with 14 bases between. This CDR3 contains 11 residues. The germline V gene has CDR1 LGHNT and CDR2 FRNRAP.

The TCR was taken from a woman in her 40s who had been exposed to COVID-19. The chain employs TRBV12-5 and TRBJ1-1; the D is unclear. Material: PBMCs or T cells enriched from blood (not recorded which). The DNA for the CDR3 is TGTGCTAGTGAACCGAGGGTTGACGCTTTCTTT. It translates to CASEPRVDAFF.